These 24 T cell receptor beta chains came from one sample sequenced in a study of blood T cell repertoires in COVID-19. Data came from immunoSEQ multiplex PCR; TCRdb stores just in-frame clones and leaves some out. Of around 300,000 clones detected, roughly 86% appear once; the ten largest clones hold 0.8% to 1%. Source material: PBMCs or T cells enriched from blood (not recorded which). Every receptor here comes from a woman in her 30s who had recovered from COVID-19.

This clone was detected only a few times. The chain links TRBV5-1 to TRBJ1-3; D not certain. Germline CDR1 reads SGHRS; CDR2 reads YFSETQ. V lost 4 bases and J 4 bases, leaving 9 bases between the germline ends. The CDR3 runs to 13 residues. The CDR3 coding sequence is TGCGCCAGCAGCCCCGGAGCAGGAAACACCATATATTTT. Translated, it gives CASSPGAGNTIYF.

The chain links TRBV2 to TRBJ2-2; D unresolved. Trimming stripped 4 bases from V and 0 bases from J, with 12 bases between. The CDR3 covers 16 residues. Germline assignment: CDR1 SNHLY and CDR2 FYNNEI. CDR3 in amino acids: CASSVQPLTNTGELFF. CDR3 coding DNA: TGTGCCAGCAGTGTACAGCCGTTGACGAACACCGGGGAGCTGTTTTTT.

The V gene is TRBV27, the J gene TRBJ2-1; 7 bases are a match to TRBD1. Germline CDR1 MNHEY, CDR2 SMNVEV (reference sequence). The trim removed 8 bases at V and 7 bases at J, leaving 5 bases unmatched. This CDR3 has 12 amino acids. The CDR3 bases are TGTGCCAGCCGACAGGGTGGAAATGAGCAGTTCTTC. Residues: CASRQGGNEQFF.

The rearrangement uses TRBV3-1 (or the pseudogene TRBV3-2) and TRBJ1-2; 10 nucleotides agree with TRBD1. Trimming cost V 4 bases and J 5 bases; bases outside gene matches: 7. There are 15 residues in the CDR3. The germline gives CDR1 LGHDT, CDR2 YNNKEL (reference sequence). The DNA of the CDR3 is TGTGCCAGCAGCCTAAGACAGGGGGCATGGTATGGCTACACCTTC. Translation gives CASSLRQGAWYGYTF.

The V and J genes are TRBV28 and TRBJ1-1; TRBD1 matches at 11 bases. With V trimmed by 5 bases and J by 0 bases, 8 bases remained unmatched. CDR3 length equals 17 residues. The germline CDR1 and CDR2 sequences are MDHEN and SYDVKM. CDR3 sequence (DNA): TGTGCCAGCAGTCGGACAGGGGGCGTGGGAGTGAACACTGAAGCTTTCTTT. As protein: CASSRTGGVGVNTEAFF.

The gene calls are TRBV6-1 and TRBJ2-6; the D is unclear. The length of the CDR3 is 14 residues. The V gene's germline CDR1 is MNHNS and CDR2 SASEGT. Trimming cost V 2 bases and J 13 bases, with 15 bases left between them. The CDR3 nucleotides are TGTGCCAGCAGTGAATACCCAGCGCCCGAGGTCCTGACTTTC. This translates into CASSEYPAPEVLTF.

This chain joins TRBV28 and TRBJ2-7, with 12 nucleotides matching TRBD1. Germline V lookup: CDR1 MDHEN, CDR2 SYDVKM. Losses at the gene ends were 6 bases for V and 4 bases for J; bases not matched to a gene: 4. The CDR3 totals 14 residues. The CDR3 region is CASSQGQGAYEQYF. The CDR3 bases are TGTGCCAGCAGCCAGGGACAGGGGGCTTACGAGCAGTACTTC. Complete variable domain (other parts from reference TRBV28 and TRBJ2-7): DVKVTQSSRYLVKRTGEKVFLECVQDMDHENMFWYRQDPGLGLRLIYFSYDVKMKEKGDIPEGYSVSREKKERFSLILESASTNQTSMYLCASSQGQGAYEQYFGPGTRLTVT.

The CDR3 nucleotides read TGTGCCAGCAGTCCACCGGGACTCTTCAGAGATACGCAGTATTTT. Translating gives CASSPPGLFRDTQYF. The chain links TRBV27 to TRBJ2-3; perhaps TRBD2 as D (6 bases). Deletions cut 5 bases from V and 5 bases from J, with 17 bases between. The CDR3 is made up of 15 amino acids. The germline CDR1 and CDR2 sequences are MNHEY and SMNVEV (reference sequence).

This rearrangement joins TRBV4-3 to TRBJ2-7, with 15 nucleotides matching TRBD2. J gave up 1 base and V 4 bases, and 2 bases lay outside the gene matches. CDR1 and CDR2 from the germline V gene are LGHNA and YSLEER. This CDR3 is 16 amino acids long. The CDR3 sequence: CASSPGLAGGSYEQYF. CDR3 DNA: TGCGCCAGCAGCCCAGGACTAGCGGGGGGGTCCTACGAGCAGTACTTC.

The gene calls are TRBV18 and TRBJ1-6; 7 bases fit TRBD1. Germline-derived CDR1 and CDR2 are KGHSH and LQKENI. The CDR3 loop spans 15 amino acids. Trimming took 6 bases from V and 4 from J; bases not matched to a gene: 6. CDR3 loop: CASSVQGFYNSPLHF. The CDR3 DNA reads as TGTGCCAGCTCGGTACAGGGGTTTTATAATTCACCCCTCCACTTT.

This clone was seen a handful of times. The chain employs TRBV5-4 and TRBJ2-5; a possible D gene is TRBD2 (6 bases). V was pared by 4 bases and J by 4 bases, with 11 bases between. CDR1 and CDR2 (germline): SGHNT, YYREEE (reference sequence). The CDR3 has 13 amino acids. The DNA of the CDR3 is TGTGCCAGCAGCCGGGCGGGGACAGAGACCCAGTACTTC. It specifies CASSRAGTETQYF.

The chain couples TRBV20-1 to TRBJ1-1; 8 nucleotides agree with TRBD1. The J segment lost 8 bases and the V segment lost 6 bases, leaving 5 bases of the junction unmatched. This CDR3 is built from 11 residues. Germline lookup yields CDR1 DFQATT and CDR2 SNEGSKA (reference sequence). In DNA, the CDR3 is TGCAGTGCCCCACGGACAGGGGAAGCTTTCTTT. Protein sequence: CSAPRTGEAFF.

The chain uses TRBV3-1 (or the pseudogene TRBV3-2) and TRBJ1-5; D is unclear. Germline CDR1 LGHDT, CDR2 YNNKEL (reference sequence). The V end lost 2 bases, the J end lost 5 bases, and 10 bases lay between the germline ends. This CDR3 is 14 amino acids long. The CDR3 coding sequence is TGTGCCAGCAGCCAATTAGGAGTAGATCAGCCCCAGCATTTT. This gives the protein CASSQLGVDQPQHF.

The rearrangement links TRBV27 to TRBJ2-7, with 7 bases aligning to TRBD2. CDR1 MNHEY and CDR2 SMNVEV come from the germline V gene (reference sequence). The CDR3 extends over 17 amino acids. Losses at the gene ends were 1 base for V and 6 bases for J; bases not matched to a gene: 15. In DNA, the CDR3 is TGTGCCAGCAGTTTATATGGGGTCGGGGGGTCCGCAGGCGAGCAGTACTTC. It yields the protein CASSLYGVGGSAGEQYF.

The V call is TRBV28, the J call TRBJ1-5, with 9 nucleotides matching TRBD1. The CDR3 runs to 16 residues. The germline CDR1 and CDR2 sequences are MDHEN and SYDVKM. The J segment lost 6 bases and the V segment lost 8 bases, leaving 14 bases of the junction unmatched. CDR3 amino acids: CASWEIRTGGIQPQHF. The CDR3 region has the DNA TGTGCCAGCTGGGAAATCCGAACAGGGGGCATTCAGCCCCAGCATTTT.

The CDR3 region is CASSSTGSSPYEQYF. The CDR3 DNA follows: TGTGCCAGCAGCTCGACGGGTAGTTCCCCCTACGAGCAGTACTTC. V usage is TRBV11-2 and J usage is TRBJ2-7; D call uncertain. V shed 4 bases and J shed 2 bases, with 15 bases lying between them. Germline V gives CDR1 SGHAT, CDR2 FQNNGV. This CDR3 contains 15 residues. Full variable domain (remainder filled in from reference TRBV11-2 and TRBJ2-7): EAGVAQSPRYKIIEKRQSVAFWCNPISGHATLYWYQQILGQGPKLLIQFQNNGVVDDSQLPKDRFSAERLKGVDSTLKIQPAKLEDSAVYLCASSSTGSSPYEQYFGPGTRLTVT.

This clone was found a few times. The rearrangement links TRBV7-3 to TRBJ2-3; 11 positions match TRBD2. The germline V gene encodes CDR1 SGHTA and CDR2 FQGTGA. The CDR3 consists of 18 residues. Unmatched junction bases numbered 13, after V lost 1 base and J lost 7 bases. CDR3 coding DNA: TGTGCCAGCAGCTTAAGGGCGGAACTAGCGGGGGTGACCTATACGCAGTATTTT. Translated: CASSLRAELAGVTYTQYF.

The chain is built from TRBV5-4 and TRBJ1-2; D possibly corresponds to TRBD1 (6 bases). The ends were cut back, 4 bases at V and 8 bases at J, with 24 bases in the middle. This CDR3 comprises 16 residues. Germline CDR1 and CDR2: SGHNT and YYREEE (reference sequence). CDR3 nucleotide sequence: TGTGCCAGCAGCCAGGACCATGCGGGGGCGCCCCGGGGCTACACCTTC. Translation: CASSQDHAGAPRGYTF. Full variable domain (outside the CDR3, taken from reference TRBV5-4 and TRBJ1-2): ETGVTQSPTHLIKTRGQQVTLRCSSQSGHNTVSWYQQALGQGPQFIFQYYREEENGRGNFPPRFSGLQFPNYSSELNVNALELDDSALYLCASSQDHAGAPRGYTFGSGTRLTVV.

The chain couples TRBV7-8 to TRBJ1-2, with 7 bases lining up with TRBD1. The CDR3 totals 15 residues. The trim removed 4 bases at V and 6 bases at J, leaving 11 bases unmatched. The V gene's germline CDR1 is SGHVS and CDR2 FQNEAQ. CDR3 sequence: CASSYLGRGGDGYTF. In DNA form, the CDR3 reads TGTGCCAGCAGCTACCTCGGGAGAGGGGGCGATGGCTACACCTTC.

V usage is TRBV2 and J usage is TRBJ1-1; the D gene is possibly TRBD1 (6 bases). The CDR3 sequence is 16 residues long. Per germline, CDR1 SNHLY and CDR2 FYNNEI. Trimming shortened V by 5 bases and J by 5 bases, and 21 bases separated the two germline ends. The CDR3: CASSWTTRGQTTEAFF. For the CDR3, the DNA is TGTGCCAGCAGTTGGACCACTCGAGGACAGACGACTGAAGCTTTCTTT.

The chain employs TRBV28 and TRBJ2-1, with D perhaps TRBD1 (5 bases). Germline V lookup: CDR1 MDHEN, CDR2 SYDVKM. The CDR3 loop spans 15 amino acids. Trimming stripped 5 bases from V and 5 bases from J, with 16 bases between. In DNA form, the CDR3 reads TGTGCCAGCAGTCCCTCATTGACAGACAACAATGAGCAGTTCTTC. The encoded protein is CASSPSLTDNNEQFF.

The CDR3: CASSRYPLAGANSPLHF. In DNA form, the CDR3 reads TGTGCCAGCAGCCGCTACCCTCTTGCTGGGGCAAATTCACCCCTCCACTTT. The chain has TRBV3-1 (or the pseudogene TRBV3-2) and TRBJ1-6; D is possibly TRBD1 (5 bases). The length of the CDR3 is 17 residues. V gave up 4 bases and J gave up 7 bases, with 20 bases separating them. CDR1 and CDR2 from the germline V gene are LGHDT and YNNKEL (reference sequence).

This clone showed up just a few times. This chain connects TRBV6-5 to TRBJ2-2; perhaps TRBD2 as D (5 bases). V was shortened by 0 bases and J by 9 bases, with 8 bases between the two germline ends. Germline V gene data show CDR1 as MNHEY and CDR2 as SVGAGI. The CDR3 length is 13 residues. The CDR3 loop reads CASSYSPGWELFF. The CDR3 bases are TGTGCCAGCAGTTACTCGCCGGGGTGGGAGCTGTTTTTT.

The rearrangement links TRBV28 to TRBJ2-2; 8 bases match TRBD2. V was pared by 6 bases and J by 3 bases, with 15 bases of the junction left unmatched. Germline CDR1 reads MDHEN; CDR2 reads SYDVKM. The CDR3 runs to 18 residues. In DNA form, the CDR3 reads TGTGCCAGCAGCCCTTGGTCGGGAGGGGCGGGGGACACCGGGGAGCTGTTTTTT. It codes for CASSPWSGGAGDTGELFF.